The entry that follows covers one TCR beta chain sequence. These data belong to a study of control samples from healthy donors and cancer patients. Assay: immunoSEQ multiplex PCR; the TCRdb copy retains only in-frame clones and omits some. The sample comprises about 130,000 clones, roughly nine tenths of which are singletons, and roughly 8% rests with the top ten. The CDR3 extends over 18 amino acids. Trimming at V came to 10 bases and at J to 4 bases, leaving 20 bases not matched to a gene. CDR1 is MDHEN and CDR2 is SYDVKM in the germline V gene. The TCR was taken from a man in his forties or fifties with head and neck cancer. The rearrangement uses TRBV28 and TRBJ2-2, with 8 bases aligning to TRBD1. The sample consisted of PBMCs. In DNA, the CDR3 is TGTGCCACCTCGACGGTGGACAGGGCCTCTGGACCCACCGGGGAGCTGTTTTTT. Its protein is CATSTVDRASGPTGELFF.